The clone carrying this T cell receptor (beta chain) has at least ten counts. CDR1 and CDR2 (germline): MDHEN, SYDVKM. CDR3 length: 16 residues. The V gene end was trimmed by 6 bases and the J gene end by 2 bases; junction bases not matched to a gene: 6. This sample is drawn from a study of tumor-infiltrating lymphocytes in oesophageal squamous cell carcinoma. MiXCR, run by TCRdb on the PCR reads, gives a single entry per CDR3 protein. The table lists tens of thousands of distinct CDR3 sequences, around 37% of them singletons. Sequencing was done on a sample of esophageal tumor tissue. This chain joins TRBV28 and TRBJ2-2, with 10 bases identical to TRBD2. This sequence originates from a female donor with esophageal squamous cell carcinoma. The CDR3 region has the DNA TGTGCCAGCAGCGTAGCGGGAGGACGAAACACCGGGGAGCTGTTTTTT. Translated: CASSVAGGRNTGELFF.